The 9 T cell receptor beta chains listed next were all sequenced from one sample in a study of blood T cell repertoires in COVID-19 (dated by TCRdb to 2020 to 2021). Library construction relied on the immunoSEQ multiplex PCR assay. TCRdb's version of the immuneACCESS table is confined to in-frame rearrangements and falls short of the full clone set. An unresolved V gene accounts for under half of the shortfall where checked; the remainder is of unknown origin. The sample contains roughly 400,000 clones, less than 95% of them found a single time. Jointly, the top ten make up 0.6% of the sample. The material sequenced was PBMCs or T cells enriched from blood (not recorded which). The source of these receptors is a man younger than 35 who had recovered from COVID-19.

The chain has TRBV5-1 and TRBJ1-6; 7 bases agree with TRBD1. Trimming at V came to 5 bases and at J to 7 bases, leaving 3 bases not matched to a gene. The germline gives CDR1 SGHRS, CDR2 YFSETQ. The CDR3 totals 13 residues. In DNA form, the CDR3 reads TGCGCCAGCAGACGACAGGGAAATTCACCCCTCCACTTT. This sequence encodes CASRRQGNSPLHF.

V and J are TRBV5-1 and TRBJ2-3; D might be TRBD1 (6 bases). Germline loops: CDR1 SGHRS, CDR2 YFSETQ. The V end was cut by 0 bases, the J end by 1 base, with 6 bases between. The CDR3 consists of 14 residues. The chain's CDR3 is CASSLDRGTDTQYF. In DNA form, the CDR3 reads TGCGCCAGCAGCTTGGACAGGGGCACAGATACGCAGTATTTT.

The chain carries TRBV3-1 (or the pseudogene TRBV3-2) and TRBJ2-7; 8 bases are shared with TRBD2. Germline CDR1 is LGHDT and CDR2 is YNNKEL (reference sequence). The CDR3 runs to 14 residues. Losses at the gene ends were 3 bases for V and 5 bases for J; bases not matched to a gene: 6. The CDR3 nucleotides read TGTGCCAGCAGCCATGGGCGGGAGGTCAACGAGCAGTACTTC. It encodes CASSHGREVNEQYF.

J is TRBJ1-4 and V is TRBV18, with 12 bases aligning to TRBD1. Germline CDR1 is KGHSH and CDR2 is LQKENI. The trim removed 5 bases at V and 7 bases at J, leaving 5 bases unmatched. This CDR3 is 15 amino acids long. In DNA, the CDR3 is TGTGCCAGCTCAAGGGACAGGGGGCTCGGTGAAAAACTGTTTTTT. It is translated as CASSRDRGLGEKLFF. Together with reference TRBV18 and TRBJ1-4, the CDR3 gives the full variable domain: NAGVMQNPRHLVRRRGQEARLRCSPMKGHSHVYWYRQLPEEGLKFMVYLQKENIIDESGMPKERFSAEFPKEGPSILRIQQVVRGDSAAYFCASSRDRGLGEKLFFGSGTQLSVL.

The chain employs TRBV12-3 or TRBV12-4 and TRBJ2-3; TRBD1 might be the D (6 bases). The CDR3 consists of 12 residues. The germline V and J ends were trimmed by 6 bases and 6 bases, with 10 bases remaining between them. CDR3 amino acids: CASRFQGDTQYF. The DNA for the CDR3 is TGTGCCAGCAGGTTCCAGGGGGATACGCAGTATTTT.

The chain employs TRBV12-3 or TRBV12-4 and TRBJ1-5; D is ambiguous. Trimming left V 7 bases short and J 0 bases short, with 7 bases between. The CDR3 runs 13 residues. CDR3 protein: CASKDYSNQPQHF. The CDR3 nucleotides are TGTGCCAGCAAGGACTATAGCAATCAGCCCCAGCATTTT.

V is TRBV20-1 and J is TRBJ2-6, with no clear D. The CDR3 contains 16 residues. V lost 3 bases to trimming and J lost 0 bases, with 12 bases between them. Germline V CDR1 and CDR2: DFQATT, SNEGSKA (reference sequence). This CDR3 is CSASSNFYSGANVLTF. The CDR3 bases are TGCAGTGCTAGTAGCAACTTCTACTCTGGGGCCAACGTCCTGACTTTC.

This chain joins TRBV29-1 and TRBJ1-2; D not resolved. V lost 2 bases and J 5 bases, leaving 12 bases between the germline ends. Germline assignment: CDR1 SQVTM and CDR2 ANQGSEA. This CDR3 region has 13 residues. The CDR3 protein is CSVERTYGYGYTF. CDR3 bases: TGCAGCGTTGAACGGACTTACGGGTATGGCTACACCTTC.

The V call is TRBV2, the J call TRBJ1-5; 8 bases agree with TRBD1. The CDR3 extends over 15 amino acids. Germline lookup yields CDR1 SNHLY and CDR2 FYNNEI. Unmatched junction bases numbered 4, after V lost 6 bases and J lost 0 bases. This CDR3 reads CASSPDRVSNQPQHF. The CDR3 DNA follows: TGTGCCAGCAGCCCGGACAGGGTTAGCAATCAGCCCCAGCATTTT.